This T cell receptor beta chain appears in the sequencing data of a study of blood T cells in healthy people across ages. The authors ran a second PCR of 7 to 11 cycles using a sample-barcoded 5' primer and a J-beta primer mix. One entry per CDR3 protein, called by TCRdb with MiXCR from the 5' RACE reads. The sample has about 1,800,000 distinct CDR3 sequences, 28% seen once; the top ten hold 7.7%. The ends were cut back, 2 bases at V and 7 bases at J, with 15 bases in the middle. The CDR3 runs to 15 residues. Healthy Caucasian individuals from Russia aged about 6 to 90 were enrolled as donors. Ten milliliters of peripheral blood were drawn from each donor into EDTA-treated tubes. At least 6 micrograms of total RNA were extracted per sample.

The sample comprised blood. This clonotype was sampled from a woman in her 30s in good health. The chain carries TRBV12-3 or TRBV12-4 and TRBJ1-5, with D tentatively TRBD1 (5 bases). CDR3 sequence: CASSLRSTAQQPQHF. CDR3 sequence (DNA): TGTGCCAGCAGTTTAAGATCGACAGCCCAGCAGCCCCAGCATTTT.